What follows are 32 T cell receptor beta chains derived from one specimen sequenced in a study of response to subunit inactivated influenza vaccine. TCRdb re-analysed the RT-PCR reads in MiXCR, keeping a single row per CDR3 protein. Of 500,000 to 550,000 distinct CDR3 sequences listed, around a quarter were seen once; the top ten hold 2.5% to 3.5%. Another study also made use of these data, one on T cells expressing NK-cell markers. From that study: The TCR beta cDNA came from 5'RACE template switching with UMIs.

Sequenced material: CD4+ T cells sorted from PBMCs, taken roughly 13 days after vaccination. The source is a man in his fifties who received an inactivated influenza vaccine.

This clonotype was recorded at least ten times. The chain couples TRBV7-2 to TRBJ1-2; D is unclear. The CDR3 contains 13 residues. With 0 bases removed from V and 3 bases from J, the gap between germline ends came to 5 bases. Germline CDR1 is SGHTA and CDR2 is FQGNSA. Here the CDR3 DNA reads TGTGCCAGCAGCTTAGCCCAGGACTATGGCTACACCTTC. Translated: CASSLAQDYGYTF. Filled out from reference TRBV7-2 and TRBJ1-2, the complete variable domain reads GAGVSQSPSNKVTEKGKDVELRCDPISGHTALYWYRQSLGQGLEFLIYFQGNSAPDKSGLPSDRFSAERTGGSVSTLTIQRTQQEDSAVYLCASSLAQDYGYTFGSGTRLTVV.

This clonotype was seen repeatedly, ten times or more. The rearrangement links TRBV29-1 to TRBJ1-2, with 8 bases identical to TRBD1. CDR1 is SQVTM, CDR2 ANQGSEA, per germline. With V trimmed by 4 bases and J by 0 bases, 7 bases remained unmatched. There are 15 residues in the CDR3. CDR3 nucleotide sequence: TGCAGCGTTGGGCCCCGACAGGGGACTAACTATGGCTACACCTTC. It specifies CSVGPRQGTNYGYTF.

This clonotype came up a few times. The chain couples TRBV5-1 to TRBJ1-6; D is unresolved. V was pared by 0 bases and J by 9 bases, with 7 bases between. The CDR3 length is 13 residues. Germline-derived CDR1 and CDR2 are SGHRS and YFSETQ. CDR3 sequence: CASSLATGSPLHF. CDR3 DNA: TGCGCCAGCAGCTTGGCCACGGGTTCACCCCTCCACTTT.

This clonotype was detected only a few times. The J gene is TRBJ1-2, the V gene TRBV11-2, with 9 nucleotides matching TRBD1. Unmatched junction bases numbered 8, after V lost 2 bases and J lost 4 bases. CDR1 is SGHAT and CDR2 is FQNNGV in the germline V gene. This CDR3 contains 16 residues. The CDR3 loop is CASSLSPPGQGYGYTF. As DNA, the CDR3 is TGTGCCAGCAGCTTATCTCCTCCGGGACAGGGCTATGGCTACACCTTC. The variable domain in full, with the rest retrieved from reference TRBV11-2 and TRBJ1-2, is EAGVAQSPRYKIIEKRQSVAFWCNPISGHATLYWYQQILGQGPKLLIQFQNNGVVDDSQLPKDRFSAERLKGVDSTLKIQPAKLEDSAVYLCASSLSPPGQGYGYTFGSGTRLTVV.

This clonotype was observed a handful of times. The rearrangement joins TRBV19 to TRBJ2-2, with D hard to call. Germline CDR1 and CDR2: LNHDA and SQIVND (reference sequence). With 5 bases removed from V and 5 bases from J, the gap between germline ends came to 9 bases. CDR3 length: 13 amino acids. The CDR3 is CASSGWRTGELFF. The CDR3 DNA sequence: TGTGCCAGTAGTGGGTGGCGAACCGGGGAGCTGTTTTTT.

The chain combines TRBV7-6 with TRBJ2-7, with D tentatively TRBD1 or TRBD2 (5 bases each). Trimming shortened V by 2 bases and J by 1 base, and 21 bases separated the two germline ends. Germline V gene lookup returns CDR1 SGHVS and CDR2 FNYEAQ. The CDR3 contains 18 residues. CDR3 DNA: TGTGCCAGCAGCTTATTTGTGATTTCCGGGACGGAATCCTACGAGCAGTACTTC. Translated: CASSLFVISGTESYEQYF.

V usage is TRBV20-1 and J usage is TRBJ2-7; no reliable D call. The CDR3 runs to 11 residues. The germline CDR1 and CDR2 sequences are DFQATT and SNEGSKA (reference sequence). The V end was cut by 3 bases, the J end by 5 bases, with 8 bases between. Here the CDR3 reads CSASRVNEQYF. Here the CDR3 DNA reads TGCAGTGCTAGTCGGGTGAACGAGCAGTACTTC.

The chain is built from TRBV10-2 and TRBJ2-5; possible D gene TRBD2, 7 bases. V lost 3 bases to trimming and J lost 0 bases, with 14 bases between them. Germline V lookup: CDR1 WSHSY, CDR2 SAAADI. This CDR3 has 16 residues. This CDR3 reads CASSDLRGGYQETQYF. In nucleotides, the CDR3 is TGCGCCAGCAGTGATCTGAGGGGGGGGTACCAAGAGACCCAGTACTTC.

V gene TRBV27 combines with J gene TRBJ2-1, with TRBD2 matching 10 bases. CDR3 length: 16 residues. V dropped 4 bases and J dropped 0; count of bases not matched to a gene: 3. Germline loops: CDR1 MNHEY, CDR2 SMNVEV (reference sequence). This chain's CDR3 is CASSSTSGLSYNEQFF. DNA of the CDR3: TGTGCCAGCAGTTCGACTAGCGGGCTCTCCTACAATGAGCAGTTCTTC.

This chain joins TRBV16 and TRBJ1-1; 7 bases are shared with TRBD1. The J segment lost 6 bases and the V segment lost 3 bases, leaving 7 bases of the junction unmatched. CDR3 length equals 14 residues. In germline, CDR1 is KGHSY, CDR2 FQNENV. The DNA for the CDR3 is TGTGCCAGCAGCCATTCTAATGGACAGGCTGAAGCTTTCTTT. Translating it yields CASSHSNGQAEAFF.

The chain is built from TRBV14 and TRBJ2-7; tentative D call: TRBD2 (5 bases). This CDR3 region has 13 residues. The germline V gene has CDR1 SGHDN and CDR2 FVKESK. Trimming took off 5 bases at V and 2 bases at J, with 10 bases between the two ends. CDR3 coding DNA: TGTGCCAGCAGCGATACTAGTCCCTACGAGCAGTACTTC. Translated: CASSDTSPYEQYF.

The sample holds a few counts of this clonotype. The CDR3: CASSPARFNEQFF. The CDR3 DNA reads as TGTGCCAGCTCACCCGCCCGATTCAATGAGCAGTTCTTC. The chain combines TRBV18 with TRBJ2-1, with unresolved D. Trimming pared 3 bases from V and 6 bases from J, leaving 9 bases between. The germline CDR1 and CDR2 sequences are KGHSH and LQKENI. This CDR3 spans 13 amino acids.

This clonotype was recorded many times. The CDR3 is CATSRGQGTDTQYF. The DNA for the CDR3 is TGTGCCACCAGCAGGGGACAGGGGACAGATACGCAGTATTTT. The chain couples TRBV15 to TRBJ2-3; 10 bases line up with TRBD1. V gave up 3 bases and J gave up 3 bases; unmatched junction bases: 0. The CDR3 covers 14 residues. The germline V gene has CDR1 LNHNV and CDR2 YYDKDF (reference sequence).

Only a few counts were recorded for this clonotype. The J gene is TRBJ2-5, the V gene TRBV28; 7 nucleotides align to TRBD2. Per the germline V gene, CDR1 is MDHEN and CDR2 is SYDVKM. The CDR3 loop spans 13 amino acids. Unmatched junction bases numbered 6, after V lost 6 bases and J lost 5 bases. The CDR3 is CASSTTSIETQYF. The DNA of the CDR3 is TGTGCCAGCAGCACGACTAGCATCGAGACCCAGTACTTC.

This sequence joins TRBV5-1 and TRBJ1-5; TRBD1 aligns across 7 bases. J was trimmed by 9 bases and V by 3 bases; bases with no gene match: 6. In germline, CDR1 is SGHRS, CDR2 YFSETQ. The CDR3 covers 13 residues. The CDR3 reads CASSSTGDPPQHF. CDR3 nucleotides: TGCGCCAGCAGCTCAACAGGGGATCCGCCCCAGCATTTT.

This chain uses TRBV7-2 with TRBJ2-7; D not resolved. Germline assignment: CDR1 SGHTA and CDR2 FQGNSA. The V and J ends lost 5 bases and 3 bases respectively, with 8 bases between them. The CDR3 totals 12 residues. This chain's CDR3 is CASSRTFYEQYF. CDR3 in DNA: TGTGCCAGCAGCCGGACCTTCTACGAGCAGTACTTC.

The V call is TRBV4-3, the J call TRBJ1-1, with D maybe TRBD1 (6 bases). Trimming removed 4 bases from V and 3 bases from J, with 18 bases in between. Germline V CDR1 and CDR2: LGHNA, YSLEER. The CDR3 is 16 amino acids. The CDR3 region has the DNA TGCGCCAGCAGCCCACAGGGAAGGGTAGGGGACACTGAAGCTTTCTTT. Its translation: CASSPQGRVGDTEAFF.

Written as DNA, the CDR3 is TGTGCCAGCTCACCAATCCTGGGTACAACAGATACGCAGTATTTT. Its translation: CASSPILGTTDTQYF. The V call is TRBV18, the J call TRBJ2-3; D unclear. CDR3 length equals 15 residues. Trimming shortened V by 2 bases and J by 3 bases, and 12 bases separated the two germline ends. Germline V lookup: CDR1 KGHSH, CDR2 LQKENI.

This clonotype was recorded a few times. The chain recombines TRBV4-2 with TRBJ2-5; 10 nucleotides agree with TRBD2. The length of the CDR3 is 18 residues. Trimming cost V 4 bases and J 2 bases; bases outside gene matches: 13. CDR1 is LGHNA and CDR2 is YNFKEQ in the germline V gene. The CDR3 is CASSPGSGGLLIQETQYF. CDR3 DNA: TGTGCCAGCAGCCCCGGTAGCGGGGGGCTCCTCATACAAGAGACCCAGTACTTC.

The gene calls are TRBV4-2 and TRBJ2-2; 8 bases line up with TRBD1. V dropped 2 bases and J dropped 1; count of bases not matched to a gene: 3. The CDR3 covers 16 residues. Germline V gene sequence: CDR1 LGHNA, CDR2 YNFKEQ. The CDR3 protein is CASSQTGQGNTGELFF. For the CDR3, the DNA is TGTGCCAGCAGCCAAACAGGACAGGGGAACACCGGGGAGCTGTTTTTT.

The table lists this clonotype with a few counts. The chain joins TRBV6-2 or TRBV6-3 to TRBJ1-1, with a weak D call TRBD1 (5 bases). Germline assignment: CDR1 MNHEY and CDR2 SVGEGT. This CDR3 region has 12 residues. V shed 10 bases and J shed 3 bases, with 12 bases lying between them. CDR3 nucleotide sequence: TGTGCCACGGGGGGTGAGCACACTGAAGCTTTCTTT. Protein product: CATGGEHTEAFF.

This clonotype showed up just a few times. V gene TRBV10-3 combines with J gene TRBJ2-7; a possible D gene is TRBD1 (6 bases). Germline V gene data show CDR1 as ENHRY and CDR2 as SYGVKD. The CDR3 extends over 14 amino acids. Trimming removed 6 bases from V and 2 bases from J, with 14 bases in between. CDR3 in amino acids: CAIRAGTPAYEQYF. The CDR3 region has the DNA TGTGCCATCAGGGCCGGGACACCCGCCTACGAGCAGTACTTC.

This chain connects TRBV10-3 to TRBJ1-2; a possible D gene is TRBD1 (6 bases). The germline gives CDR1 ENHRY, CDR2 SYGVKD. Between the trimmed V and J ends, which lost 9 bases and 2 bases, there was a span of 13 bases. This CDR3 has 13 amino acids. Written as DNA, the CDR3 is TGTGCCATTTCCCGGGACAAAAACTATGGCTACACCTTC. Amino acids: CAISRDKNYGYTF.

The chain employs TRBV12-3 or TRBV12-4 and TRBJ2-5; 8 bases map to TRBD2. V lost 6 bases to trimming and J lost 8 bases; unmatched junction nucleotides: 14. The length of the CDR3 is 15 residues. CDR3 residues: CASRPGTSERDTQYF. The CDR3 DNA reads TGTGCCAGCAGACCCGGGACTAGTGAAAGAGATACCCAGTACTTC.

This chain links TRBV3-1 with TRBJ2-5; either TRBD1 or TRBD2 may supply D (5 bases each). This CDR3 has 14 residues. Looked up from germline, CDR1 is LGHDT and CDR2 is YNNKEL (reference sequence). V lost 4 bases, J lost 5 bases, and 14 bases lay in between. In DNA, the CDR3 is TGTGCCAGCAGCCGATACCGGGACGGCGAGACCCAGTACTTC. Protein: CASSRYRDGETQYF.

The chain combines TRBV5-1 with TRBJ1-1; 8 bases line up with TRBD1. Germline lookup yields CDR1 SGHRS and CDR2 YFSETQ. CDR3 size: 14 residues. V was clipped by 7 bases and J by 4 bases; unmatched bases: 9. The CDR3 is CASGPGTGFTEAFF. CDR3 nucleotides: TGCGCCAGCGGGCCGGGGACAGGTTTCACTGAAGCTTTCTTT.

In this sample, this clonotype turned up once. V gene TRBV27 combines with J gene TRBJ2-4, with a possible D match to TRBD1 (5 bases). This CDR3 is 17 amino acids long. Trimming pared 2 bases from V and 3 bases from J, leaving 17 bases between. Germline loops: CDR1 MNHEY, CDR2 SMNVEV (reference sequence). The CDR3 region is CASSLSWGRLGKNIQYF. The CDR3 nucleotides read TGTGCCAGCAGTTTAAGTTGGGGCCGATTAGGCAAAAACATTCAGTACTTC.

In its sample, this clonotype was seen a few times. The V gene is TRBV5-1, the J gene TRBJ2-2; 12 bases are a match to TRBD2. The ends lost 6 bases at V and 6 bases at J; junction bases unmatched: 6. The CDR3 covers 15 residues. CDR1 is SGHRS and CDR2 is YFSETQ in the germline V gene. CDR3 nucleotide sequence: TGCGCCAGCACCCTACTAGCGGGAGGCGCCGGGGAGCTGTTTTTT. It is translated as CASTLLAGGAGELFF. The complete variable domain, with remaining parts taken from reference TRBV5-1 and TRBJ2-2, reads KAGVTQTPRYLIKTRGQQVTLSCSPISGHRSVSWYQQTPGQGLQFLFEYFSETQRNKGNFPGRFSGRQFSNSRSEMNVSTLELGDSALYLCASTLLAGGAGELFFGEGSRLTVL.

V gene TRBV20-1 combines with J gene TRBJ1-5; 7 nucleotides align to TRBD1. The V gene end was trimmed by 3 bases and the J gene end by 3 bases; junction bases not matched to a gene: 8. The length of the CDR3 is 15 residues. From germline, CDR1 is DFQATT and CDR2 SNEGSKA (reference sequence). Here the CDR3 reads CSASPWDSNNQPQHF. CDR3 bases: TGCAGTGCTAGTCCCTGGGACAGTAACAATCAGCCCCAGCATTTT.

This clonotype was counted only a few times. The chain carries TRBV20-1 and TRBJ1-6; no definite D call. Trimming took off 3 bases at V and 10 bases at J, with 10 bases between the two ends. The CDR3 loop spans 12 amino acids. Germline CDR1 and CDR2: DFQATT and SNEGSKA (reference sequence). For the CDR3, the DNA is TGCAGTGCTAGGACATTACAATCACCCCTCCACTTT. It yields the protein CSARTLQSPLHF.

This clonotype showed up just a few times. The genes are TRBV3-1 and TRBJ2-7; TRBD2 agrees at 12 bases. The CDR3 runs 17 residues. Germline V CDR1 and CDR2: LGHDT, YNNKEL (reference sequence). With V trimmed by 4 bases and J by 6 bases, 13 bases remained unmatched. CDR3 amino acids: CASSRDPRELAGGEQYF. CDR3 DNA: TGTGCCAGCAGCCGAGACCCCAGGGAACTAGCGGGAGGCGAGCAGTACTTC.

This clonotype turned up a few times. The chain uses TRBV20-1 and TRBJ2-5, with D hard to call. V lost 5 bases and J 0 bases, leaving 10 bases between the germline ends. Germline V gene data show CDR1 as DFQATT and CDR2 as SNEGSKA (reference sequence). The length of the CDR3 is 13 residues. DNA for the CDR3: TGCAGTGCTTCCCGGGCGGACCAAGAGACCCAGTACTTC. It codes for CSASRADQETQYF.